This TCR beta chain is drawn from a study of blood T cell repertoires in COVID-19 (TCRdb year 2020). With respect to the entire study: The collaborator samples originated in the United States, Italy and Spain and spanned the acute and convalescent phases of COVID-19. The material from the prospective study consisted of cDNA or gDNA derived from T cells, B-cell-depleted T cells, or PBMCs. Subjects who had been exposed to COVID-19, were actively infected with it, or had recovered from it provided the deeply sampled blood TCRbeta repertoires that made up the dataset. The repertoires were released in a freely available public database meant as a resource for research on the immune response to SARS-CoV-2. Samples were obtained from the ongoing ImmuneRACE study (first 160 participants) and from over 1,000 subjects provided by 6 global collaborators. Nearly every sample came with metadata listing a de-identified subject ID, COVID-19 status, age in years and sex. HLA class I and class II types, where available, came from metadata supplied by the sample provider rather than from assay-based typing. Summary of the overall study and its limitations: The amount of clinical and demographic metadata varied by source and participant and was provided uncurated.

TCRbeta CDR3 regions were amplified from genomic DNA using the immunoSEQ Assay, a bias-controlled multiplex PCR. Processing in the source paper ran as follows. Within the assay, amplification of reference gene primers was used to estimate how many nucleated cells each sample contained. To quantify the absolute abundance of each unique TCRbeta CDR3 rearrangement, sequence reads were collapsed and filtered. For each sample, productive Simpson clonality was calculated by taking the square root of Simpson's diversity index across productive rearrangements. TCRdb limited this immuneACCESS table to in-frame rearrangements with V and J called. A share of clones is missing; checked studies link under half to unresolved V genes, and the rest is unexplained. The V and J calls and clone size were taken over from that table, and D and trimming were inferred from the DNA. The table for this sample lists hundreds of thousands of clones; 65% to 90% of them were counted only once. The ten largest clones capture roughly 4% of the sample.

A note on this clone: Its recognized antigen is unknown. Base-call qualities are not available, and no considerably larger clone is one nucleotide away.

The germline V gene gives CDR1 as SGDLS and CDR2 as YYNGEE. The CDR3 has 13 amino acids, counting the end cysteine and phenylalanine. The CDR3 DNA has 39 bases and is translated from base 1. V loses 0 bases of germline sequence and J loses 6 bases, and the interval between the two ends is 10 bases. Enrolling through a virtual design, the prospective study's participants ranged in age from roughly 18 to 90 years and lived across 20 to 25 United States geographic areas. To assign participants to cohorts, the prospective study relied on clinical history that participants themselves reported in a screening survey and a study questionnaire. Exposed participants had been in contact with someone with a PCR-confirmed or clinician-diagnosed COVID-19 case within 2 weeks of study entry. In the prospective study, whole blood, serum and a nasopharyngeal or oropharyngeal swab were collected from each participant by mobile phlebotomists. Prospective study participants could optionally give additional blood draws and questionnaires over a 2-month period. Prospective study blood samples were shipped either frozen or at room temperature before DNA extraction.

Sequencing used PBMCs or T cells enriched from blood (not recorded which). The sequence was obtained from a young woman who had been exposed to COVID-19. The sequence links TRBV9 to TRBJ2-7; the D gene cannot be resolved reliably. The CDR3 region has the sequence CASSVEWQSEQYF. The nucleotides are TGTGCCAGCAGCGTAGAGTGGCAATCCGAGCAGTACTTC.